This TCR beta chain was observed in a study of cytomegalovirus exposure and HLA in healthy donors. Turning to the study itself: Across about 400 genotyped donors, approximately 81% landed in the Caucasian-associated ancestry cluster.

The PCR made use of 60 Vbeta and 13 Jbeta primers. Repertoires were generated with immunoSEQ multiplex PCR, while TCRdb's copy carries only in-frame clones and drops some. This sample has more than 150,000 clones, with 75% to 85% found just once. Germline CDR1 and CDR2: SGHVS and FQNEAQ. The CDR3 totals 17 residues. V was pared by 5 bases and J by 2 bases, with 13 bases of the junction left unmatched. This sequence joins TRBV7-8 and TRBJ2-3; 7 nucleotides match TRBD2. The receptor was derived from a girl aged 2-15 years in good health and CMV-seropositive. The sample taken for sequencing was PBMCs. The CDR3 nucleotides read TGTGCCAGCAGCCCTACCGGTGGAGCGGGAAACACAGATACGCAGTATTTT. Its translation: CASSPTGGAGNTDTQYF. Supplemented by reference TRBV7-8 and TRBJ2-3, the full variable domain reads GAGVSQSPRYKVAKRGQDVALRCDPISGHVSLFWYQQALGQGPEFLTYFQNEAQLDKSGLPSDRFFAERPEGSVSTLKIQRTQQEDSAVYLCASSPTGGAGNTDTQYFGPGTRLTVL.